This T cell receptor beta chain appears in the sequencing data of a study of siplizumab effects on memory and regulatory T cells. Between the trimmed V and J ends, which lost 2 bases and 2 bases, there was a span of 12 bases. In germline, CDR1 is ENHRY, CDR2 SYGVKD. CDR3 length equals 15 residues. Using immunoSEQ multiplex PCR, the repertoire was profiled, and TCRdb retains in-frame clones only, with some absent. Found here are fewer than 130,000 clones, roughly 92% of them singletons; the top ten hold about 1.5%. The clonotype comes from a human donor in good health. Sequencing input: CD4+ T cells sorted from blood. This chain connects TRBV10-3 to TRBJ2-5, with a weak D call TRBD2 (7 bases). CDR3 region: CAISEGGGLQETQYF. CDR3 in DNA: TGTGCCATCAGTGAGGGCGGGGGCCTACAAGAGACCCAGTACTTC.